Below, 13 T cell receptor beta chains from the same sample are listed, as sequenced in a study of tissue T cells after allogeneic stem cell transplantation. Clones were sequenced by immunoSEQ multiplex PCR, and TCRdb holds only the in-frame ones, with some missing. The sample has about 48,000 clones; 73% are singletons. What was sequenced was sorted cells pooled from one or two spleens. The source of these receptors is a pool of C57BL/6 mice in good health.

About this clone itself: These gene names are mouse names. This chain's CDR3 is CASSLRPGLYAEQFF. The DNA read from the CDR3 is TGTGCCAGCAGCTTAAGGCCAGGGCTCTATGCTGAGCAGTTC. The V gene is TRBV3, the J gene TRBJ2-1, with a possible D match to TRBD1 (5 bases). The read falls 1 residue short of the CDR3 end, and the missing part is taken from the germline J gene. Germline loops: CDR1 SNHLY, CDR2 FYNGKV (reference sequence). The V and J ends lost 2 bases and 3 bases respectively, with 11 bases between them. The CDR3 loop spans 15 amino acids.

On this clone itself: Gene names are the mouse ones. Sequencing ends 1 residue short of the CDR3 end; the germline J gene provides the rest. The rearrangement uses TRBV31 and TRBJ2-5; the match to TRBD2 covers 10 bases. After removal of 2 bases from V and 4 bases from J, the junction contained 0 bases not matched to a gene. Germline values: CDR1 GKSSPN, CDR2 SITVG. The CDR3 is 13 amino acids. The CDR3 reads CAWSTGGEDTQYF. The DNA read from the CDR3 is TGTGCCTGGAGTACTGGGGGGGAAGACACCCAGTAC.

A word on this clone: Gene names are mouse gene names. With the read ending 1 residue before the CDR3 end, the germline J gene is used to fill in that end. V gene TRBV13-2 combines with J gene TRBJ1-3; D is ambiguous. The CDR3 has 11 amino acids. Looked up from germline, CDR1 is NNHNN and CDR2 is SYGAGS (reference sequence). V gave up 1 base and J gave up 8 bases, with 4 bases separating them. The DNA read from the CDR3 is TGTGCCAGCGGTGATAGGGATACGCTCTAT. Encoded protein: CASGDRDTLY. Given in full, the CDR3 is CASGDRDTLYF.

Comments on this clone: Gene names refer to mouse genes. Read coverage stops 1 residue before the CDR3 terminus; the germline J gene supplies the remainder. The chain is built from TRBV4 and TRBJ2-1, with 11 nucleotides matching TRBD1. There are 15 residues in the CDR3. The junction had 6 bases not matched to a gene; V was cut back by 4 bases and J by 7 bases. Germline V gene data show CDR1 as LGHDT and CDR2 as YNNKQL (reference sequence). The CDR3 protein is CASSSRDRGRAEQFF. The covered CDR3 bases are TGTGCCAGCAGCTCCCGGGACAGGGGGAGGGCTGAGCAGTTC.

This clone was counted a single time. Gene labels here are mouse ones. Sequencing ends 1 residue short of the CDR3 end; the germline J gene provides the rest. The V call is TRBV17, the J call TRBJ2-1, with TRBD2 matching over 8 bases. The V gene's germline CDR1 is MNHDT and CDR2 YYDKIL. The CDR3 length is 14 residues. Trimming removed 4 bases from V and 4 bases from J; junction bases left unmatched: 3. The sequenced CDR3 bases are TGTGCTAGCAGTAAGTGGGGGGGTTATGCTGAGCAGTTC. Protein: CASSKWGGYAEQF. The full CDR3 protein is CASSKWGGYAEQFF.

A remark on this clone: Gene and germline names: mouse. The read comes to an end 1 residue before the CDR3 does, leaving the germline J gene to fill in the end. The chain couples TRBV14 to TRBJ1-1; tentatively, D is TRBD1 (5 bases). Germline CDR1 and CDR2: SGHDT and FRDEAV. The CDR3 is 11 residues long. Trimming took off 4 bases at V and 8 bases at J, with 9 bases between the two ends. The CDR3 is CASSPGTEVFF. CDR3 bases read: TGTGCCAGCAGTCCAGGGACGGAAGTCTTC.

This clone was recorded a few times. Gene names are mouse gene names. CDR3: CGARGWGSQNTLYF. CDR3 DNA, as far as it was read: TGTGGTGCTAGGGGCTGGGGGAGTCAAAACACCTTGTAC. J is TRBJ2-4 and V is TRBV20; TRBD2 matches 7 bases. The CDR3 end lies 1 residue beyond the end of the read and is filled in from the germline J gene. The CDR3 consists of 14 residues. V lost 1 base and J lost 0; bases outside the gene matches: 1. CDR1 and CDR2 from the germline V gene are GFQATS and STVNSAI.

A remark on this clone: Any gene name here is a mouse gene name. CDR3 in amino acids: CTCSAGSGVTEVFF. The covered CDR3 bases are TGCACCTGCAGTGCAGGGTCAGGGGTCACAGAAGTCTTC. The chain couples TRBV1 to TRBJ1-1; D possibly corresponds to TRBD1 (6 bases). The CDR3 extends 1 residue past the end of the read, so its final part is completed from the germline J gene. Germline CDR1 and CDR2: NSQYPW and LRSPGD (reference sequence). The length of the CDR3 is 14 residues. V dropped 1 base and J dropped 4 bases, with 10 bases sitting between them.

Concerning this clone: The listed genes are named as in mouse. The CDR3 goes on 1 residue after the read ends, and that part is filled in from the germline J gene. V is TRBV1 and J is TRBJ2-1; TRBD2 aligns across 8 bases. The trim removed 0 bases at V and 0 bases at J, leaving 4 bases unmatched. This CDR3 has 17 residues. The germline CDR1 and CDR2 sequences are NSQYPW and LRSPGD (reference sequence). CDR3 protein: CTCSAEHWGSNYAEQFF. The CDR3 DNA, read in part, is TGCACCTGCAGTGCAGAACACTGGGGGTCTAACTATGCTGAGCAGTTC.

As regards this clone: Mouse names are used for the genes. The CDR3 goes on 1 residue after the read ends, and that part is filled in from the germline J gene. The chain has TRBV13-2 and TRBJ1-6, with 9 bases matching TRBD1. TRBJ1-6 is marked as an open reading frame, function uncertain. The CDR3 spans 13 residues. The germline V gene encodes CDR1 NNHNN and CDR2 SYGAGS (reference sequence). The V and J ends lost 6 bases and 7 bases, in that order; junction bases with no gene match: 2. The CDR3 bases that were read are TGTGCCAGCGCCGGACAGGGGAATTCGCCCCTCTAC. It specifies CASAGQGNSPLY. The full CDR3 sequence reads CASAGQGNSPLYF.

Notes on this clone: All gene names here are mouse names. The CDR3 goes on 1 residue after the read ends, and that part is filled in from the germline J gene. The chain couples TRBV26 to TRBJ1-3, with 7 bases matching TRBD1. Germline trimming cut 5 bases from V and 2 bases from J; bases unmatched to any gene: 0. This CDR3 has 13 amino acids. Germline values: CDR1 KGHPV, CDR2 FQNQEV (reference sequence). The CDR3 sequence is CASSTGAGNTLYF. The CDR3 bases that were read are TGTGCCAGCAGTACAGGGGCTGGAAATACGCTCTAT.

In regard to this clone: Gene names refer to mouse genes. The read falls 1 residue short of the CDR3 end, and the missing part is taken from the germline J gene. The chain links TRBV12-2 to TRBJ1-2; D is possibly TRBD1 (6 bases). The CDR3 has 14 amino acids. The germline V gene encodes CDR1 SGHLS and CDR2 HYDKME. V was clipped by 3 bases and J by 4 bases, with 14 bases between them. The covered CDR3 bases are TGTGCCAGCTCTTCCGGGACATCGAGCTCCGACTACACC. Translation gives CASSSGTSSSDYT. The CDR3, in full, reads CASSSGTSSSDYTF. Looking up the rest from reference TRBV12-2 and TRBJ1-2 gives the full variable domain: NSGVVQSPRYIIKGKGERSILKCIPISGHLSVAWYQQTQGQELKFFIQHYDKMERDKGNLPSRFSVQQFDDYHSEMNMSALELEDSAVYFCASSSGTSSSDYTFGSGTRLLVI.

About this clone: Gene labels here are mouse ones. Coverage ceases 1 residue before the CDR3 finishes, and the germline J gene fills in the end. The chain has TRBV12-1 and TRBJ1-4; possible D gene TRBD1, 6 bases. Between the trimmed V and J ends, which lost 3 bases and 0 bases, there was a span of 10 bases. CDR3 length equals 15 residues. The germline V gene encodes CDR1 SGHSN and CDR2 HYEKVE. This CDR3 is CASSGGGISNERLFF. Partial CDR3 DNA: TGTGCCAGCTCTGGAGGGGGAATTTCCAACGAAAGATTATTT.